This T cell receptor (beta chain) is from a study of control samples from healthy donors and cancer patients. J lost 6 bases, V lost 5 bases, and 10 bases had no gene match. In germline, CDR1 is SGHVS, CDR2 FNYEAQ. The CDR3 is 16 amino acids. TCRdb keeps only in-frame clones here, not all; method: immunoSEQ multiplex PCR. This table has 100,000 to 150,000 clones, more than 90% appearing once. The chain links TRBV7-6 to TRBJ2-1; TRBD2 aligns across 10 bases. The sequencing input was blood. The receptor comes from a man younger than 30 in good health. The CDR3 here is CASSNLGAGGANEQFF. For the CDR3, the DNA is TGTGCCAGCAGCAACCTCGGAGCGGGGGGGGCCAATGAGCAGTTCTTC.